This TCR beta chain was captured in a study of early T cells in non-severe SARS-CoV-2 infection. For the study at large: Bulk RNA taken from unsorted whole blood was sequenced, leaving chains unpaired.

This CDR3 spans 13 amino acids. Trimming removed 6 bases from V and 13 bases from J, with 22 bases in between. The germline V gene encodes CDR1 MNHEY and CDR2 SVGAGI. Unique molecular identifiers were added to individual cDNA molecules. MiXCR, applied by TCRdb to the 5' RACE reads, yields one record per CDR3 protein. The profile shows approximately 35,000 distinct CDR3 sequences, around 3.9% of them singletons. This clonotype was counted ten times or more. The antigen is unknown. Study findings and constraints: Anti-spike CD8 responses were favored in VDJdb matching, and private and CD4 specificities were missed.

The V and J genes are TRBV6-5 and TRBJ2-7; tentatively, D is TRBD1 or TRBD2 (5 bases each). Sequencing was performed on whole blood. This clonotype originated in an adult who was a healthcare worker with PCR-confirmed SARS-CoV-2 infection or an uninfected control (not recorded which). CDR3 nucleotide sequence: TGTGCCAGCAGGCCTTCTTTTCCGGGACCCAGCTACTTC. Translation: CASRPSFPGPSYF.